These T cell receptor beta chains were read from a single sample in a study of blood T cells in healthy people across ages. Using its own MiXCR run on the 5' RACE reads, TCRdb lists one record per CDR3 protein. The sample yields about 670,000 distinct CDR3 sequences, roughly 41% seen once. Sample: blood. The receptors derive from an elderly man in good health. Each CDR3 is given with its conserved first and last residue. A D gene is named only where the DNA matches it firmly. Only some rows state a clone size, as once, few, many or a class for expanded clones.

v_gene: TRBV20-1
abundance: NA
j_gene: TRBJ2-7
d_gene: TRBD1
CDR3nt: TGCAGTGCCCGAGGGGGGGACAGGGCCTTCGACGAGCAGTACTTC
CDR3aa: CSARGGDRAFDEQYF

v_gene: TRBV25-1
abundance: NA
j_gene: TRBJ2-1
d_gene: NA
CDR3nt: TGTGCCAGCAGGGGCCAATTGAGGAACAATGAGCAGTTCTTC
CDR3aa: CASRGQLRNNEQFF

v_gene: TRBV7-3
abundance: few
j_gene: TRBJ2-7
d_gene: NA
CDR3nt: TGTGCCAGCAGCTTAACCGGCTCGGTCCCCACCTACGAGCAGTACTTC
CDR3aa: CASSLTGSVPTYEQYF

v_gene: TRBV29-1
abundance: many
j_gene: TRBJ2-7
d_gene: NA
CDR3nt: TGCAGCGTTGAGTGGCCCCCCGGGACCTACGAGCAGTACTTC
CDR3aa: CSVEWPPGTYEQYF

v_gene: TRBV6-5
abundance: few
j_gene: TRBJ2-1
d_gene: TRBD2
CDR3nt: TGTGCCAGCAGTTACGGGGAGGGCTCGTACAATGAGCAGTTCTTC
CDR3aa: CASSYGEGSYNEQFF

v_gene: TRBV3-1
abundance: NA
j_gene: TRBJ2-2
d_gene: NA
CDR3nt: TGTGCCAGCACCCCGGGGCCGGGGGCGAACACCGGGGAGCTGTTTTTT
CDR3aa: CASTPGPGANTGELFF

v_gene: TRBV12-3/TRBV12-4
abundance: few
j_gene: TRBJ2-1
d_gene: NA
CDR3nt: TGTGCCAGCACCCACTCGGGTAGCTCCTACAATGAGCAGTTCTTC
CDR3aa: CASTHSGSSYNEQFF

v_gene: TRBV24-1
abundance: NA
j_gene: TRBJ2-2
d_gene: NA
CDR3nt: TGTGCCACCAGTGATCCTTTATCATCCGCGAACACCGGGGAGCTGTTTTTT
CDR3aa: CATSDPLSSANTGELFF

v_gene: TRBV6-1
abundance: NA
j_gene: TRBJ1-6
d_gene: NA
CDR3nt: TGTGCCAGCAGTGAAAAGAGACAGTTCTCACCCCTCCACTTT
CDR3aa: CASSEKRQFSPLHF

v_gene: TRBV20-1
abundance: NA
j_gene: TRBJ2-7
d_gene: NA
CDR3nt: TGCAGTGCTAGCGGGGACTCCCTAGAGGAGCAGTACTTC
CDR3aa: CSASGDSLEEQYF

v_gene: TRBV6-5
abundance: NA
j_gene: TRBJ1-4
d_gene: NA
CDR3nt: TGTGCCAGCAGTTCCACAGGGTTGGACGAAAAACTGTTTTTT
CDR3aa: CASSSTGLDEKLFF

v_gene: TRBV11-3
abundance: NA
j_gene: TRBJ2-7
d_gene: NA
CDR3nt: TGTGCCAGCAGCTTCACTAGGGCGGGCTACAATGAGCAGTACTTC
CDR3aa: CASSFTRAGYNEQYF

v_gene: TRBV7-6
abundance: NA
j_gene: TRBJ1-6
d_gene: TRBD1
CDR3nt: TGTGCCAGCAGCTTGGGACAGTTGAGTTCACCCCCCCACTTT
CDR3aa: CASSLGQLSSPPHF

v_gene: TRBV6-2/TRBV6-3
abundance: NA
j_gene: TRBJ2-7
d_gene: NA
CDR3nt: TGTGCCAGCAGCCGGGGCTATCCTCCGAGCGAGCAGTACTTC
CDR3aa: CASSRGYPPSEQYF

v_gene: TRBV5-1
abundance: NA
j_gene: TRBJ2-1
d_gene: TRBD2
CDR3nt: TGCGCCAGCAGCAGGACTAGCGGGGATGTCACGTACAATGAGCAGTTCTTC
CDR3aa: CASSRTSGDVTYNEQFF

v_gene: TRBV25-1
abundance: many
j_gene: TRBJ2-5
d_gene: TRBD2
CDR3nt: TGTGCCAGCAGTGGAGCGGGGGGCGACCAAGAGACCCAGTACTTC
CDR3aa: CASSGAGGDQETQYF

v_gene: TRBV15
abundance: NA
j_gene: TRBJ2-4
d_gene: NA
CDR3nt: TGTGCCACCAGCAGCCATAGGGGGGAAAACATTCAGTACTTC
CDR3aa: CATSSHRGENIQYF

v_gene: TRBV7-2
abundance: NA
j_gene: TRBJ1-4
d_gene: NA
CDR3nt: TGTGCCAGCAGCTTAGAACCGCCTGGTGAAAAACTGTTTTTT
CDR3aa: CASSLEPPGEKLFF

v_gene: TRBV29-1
abundance: few
j_gene: TRBJ2-3
d_gene: TRBD2
CDR3nt: TGCAGCGTTGTTCTCGGACGAGCGGGAGGTGATACGCAGTATTTT
CDR3aa: CSVVLGRAGGDTQYF

v_gene: TRBV7-6
abundance: NA
j_gene: TRBJ2-3
d_gene: NA
CDR3nt: TGTGCCAGCAGCTGGGGACTTGGGGGAGATACGCAGTATTTT
CDR3aa: CASSWGLGGDTQYF

v_gene: TRBV9
abundance: NA
j_gene: TRBJ2-4
d_gene: TRBD2
CDR3nt: TGTGCCAGCAGCGTAGGGACTAGCGTGGGCATTCAGTACTTC
CDR3aa: CASSVGTSVGIQYF

v_gene: TRBV10-3
abundance: many
j_gene: TRBJ1-2
d_gene: NA
CDR3nt: TGTGCCATCAGTGAGTCCGGGGACTCCAAACGGGGCTACACCTTC
CDR3aa: CAISESGDSKRGYTF

v_gene: TRBV7-6
abundance: NA
j_gene: TRBJ1-5
d_gene: NA
CDR3nt: TGTGCCAGCAGCTTAGTCGGGGGGGCTGGTCAGCCCCAGCATTTT
CDR3aa: CASSLVGGAGQPQHF

v_gene: TRBV29-1
abundance: few
j_gene: TRBJ1-1
d_gene: NA
CDR3nt: TGCAGCGTTGAACGTGGACAGAACACTGAAGCTTTCTTT
CDR3aa: CSVERGQNTEAFF

v_gene: TRBV6-2/TRBV6-3
abundance: many
j_gene: TRBJ2-4
d_gene: NA
CDR3nt: TGTGCCAGCAGCCGACAGAAAAACATTCAGTACTTC
CDR3aa: CASSRQKNIQYF

v_gene: TRBV6-5
abundance: NA
j_gene: TRBJ2-7
d_gene: NA
CDR3nt: TGTGCCAGCAGTCCCGGGACCTCTCCCTACGAGCAGTACTTC
CDR3aa: CASSPGTSPYEQYF

v_gene: TRBV3-1
abundance: NA
j_gene: TRBJ2-1
d_gene: NA
CDR3nt: TGTGCCAGCAGCCAAGGGGGTAGCTTCGATGAGCAGTTCTTC
CDR3aa: CASSQGGSFDEQFF

v_gene: TRBV20-1
abundance: NA
j_gene: TRBJ2-1
d_gene: NA
CDR3nt: TGCAGTGCGAGCTTACAGCGAAACTCCAATGAGCAGTTCTTC
CDR3aa: CSASLQRNSNEQFF

v_gene: TRBV5-1
abundance: few
j_gene: TRBJ1-5
d_gene: NA
CDR3nt: TGCGCCAGCAGCTTGGATGGAAATAGCAATCAGCCCCAGCATTTT
CDR3aa: CASSLDGNSNQPQHF

v_gene: TRBV5-1
abundance: NA
j_gene: TRBJ2-3
d_gene: NA
CDR3nt: TGCGCCAGCAGCCTATATCCAGTAACTAGCACAGATACGCAGTATTTT
CDR3aa: CASSLYPVTSTDTQYF

v_gene: TRBV6-2/TRBV6-3
abundance: NA
j_gene: TRBJ1-1
d_gene: NA
CDR3nt: TGTGCCAGCACACATGGGACTGAAGCTTTCTTT
CDR3aa: CASTHGTEAFF

v_gene: TRBV15
abundance: NA
j_gene: TRBJ2-7
d_gene: NA
CDR3nt: TGTGCCACCAGCAGAGAGGCCCTAGTCTCCTACGAGCAGTACTTC
CDR3aa: CATSREALVSYEQYF

v_gene: TRBV29-1
abundance: NA
j_gene: TRBJ2-7
d_gene: NA
CDR3nt: TGCAGCACCACCACTGGGTACGAGCAGTACTTC
CDR3aa: CSTTTGYEQYF

v_gene: TRBV28
abundance: NA
j_gene: TRBJ2-5
d_gene: TRBD1
CDR3nt: TGTGCCAGCAGTTTTACTCAGGGGGCGCAGTACTTC
CDR3aa: CASSFTQGAQYF

v_gene: TRBV5-6
abundance: NA
j_gene: TRBJ2-5
d_gene: NA
CDR3nt: TGTGCCAGCAATCGGAGGGGGTCTTGGGAGACCCAGTACTTC
CDR3aa: CASNRRGSWETQYF

v_gene: TRBV20-1
abundance: few
j_gene: TRBJ1-2
d_gene: NA
CDR3nt: TGCAGTGCTATTTTGGAAAACAACTATGGCTACACCTTC
CDR3aa: CSAILENNYGYTF

v_gene: TRBV29-1
abundance: few
j_gene: TRBJ2-7
d_gene: NA
CDR3nt: TGCAGCGTTGAAGATCAAGACGTGCAGTACTTC
CDR3aa: CSVEDQDVQYF